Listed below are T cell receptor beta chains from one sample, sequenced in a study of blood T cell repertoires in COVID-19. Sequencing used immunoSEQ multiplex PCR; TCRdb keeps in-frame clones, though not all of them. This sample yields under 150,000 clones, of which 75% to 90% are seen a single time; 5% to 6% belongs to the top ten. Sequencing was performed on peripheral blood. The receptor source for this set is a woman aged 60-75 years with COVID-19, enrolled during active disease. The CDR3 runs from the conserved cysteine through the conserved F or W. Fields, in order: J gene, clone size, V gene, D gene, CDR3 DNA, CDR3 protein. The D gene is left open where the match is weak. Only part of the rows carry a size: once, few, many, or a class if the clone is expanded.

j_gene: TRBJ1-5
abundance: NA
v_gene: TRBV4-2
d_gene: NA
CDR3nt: TGTGCCAGCAGCCAAGAAGAGGGAGTCAGGAATCAGCCCCAGCATTTT
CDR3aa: CASSQEEGVRNQPQHF

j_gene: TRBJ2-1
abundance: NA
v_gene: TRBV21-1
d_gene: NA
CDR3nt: TGTGCCAGCAGCAAAAGGGAAGCGGGGGGTTGGTCCTACAATGAGCAGTTCTTC
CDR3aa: CASSKREAGGWSYNEQFF

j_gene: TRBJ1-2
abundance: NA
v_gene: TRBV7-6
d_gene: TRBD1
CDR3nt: TGTGCCAGCAGCTTCACAGGGGGCGATGGCTACACCTTC
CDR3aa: CASSFTGGDGYTF

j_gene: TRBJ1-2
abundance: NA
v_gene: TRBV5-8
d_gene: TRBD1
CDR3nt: TGTGCCAGCAGCCAACTGTTGGGGACAGGGGTTTTTGTCTATGGCTACACCTTC
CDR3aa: CASSQLLGTGVFVYGYTF

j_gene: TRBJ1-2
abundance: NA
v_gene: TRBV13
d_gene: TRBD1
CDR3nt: TGTGCCAGCAGCCGAAGGACAGGGCCCTTAGACTATGGCTACACCTTC
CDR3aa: CASSRRTGPLDYGYTF

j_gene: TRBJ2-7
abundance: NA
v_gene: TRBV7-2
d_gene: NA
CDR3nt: TGTGCCAGCAGCTTAGCTAGTAGCCAGACTAGTCTCTACGAGCAGTACTTC
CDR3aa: CASSLASSQTSLYEQYF

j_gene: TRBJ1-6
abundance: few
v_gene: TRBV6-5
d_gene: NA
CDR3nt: TGTGCCAGCAGGAGGAGCTCCTATAATTCACCCCTCCACTTT
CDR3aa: CASRRSSYNSPLHF

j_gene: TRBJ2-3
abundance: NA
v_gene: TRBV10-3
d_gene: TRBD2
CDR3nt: TGTGCCATCAGTGGTAGCGGGGCAGACACAGATACGCAGTATTTT
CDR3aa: CAISGSGADTDTQYF

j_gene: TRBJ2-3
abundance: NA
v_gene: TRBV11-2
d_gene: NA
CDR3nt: TGTGCCAGCAGCGGAGCGTCGGGGGATACGCAGTATTTT
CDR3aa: CASSGASGDTQYF

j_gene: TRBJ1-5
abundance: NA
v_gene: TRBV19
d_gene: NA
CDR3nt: TGTGCCAGTGGATCTTTCGACCGGCAGGGCGAGCATTTT
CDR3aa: CASGSFDRQGEHF

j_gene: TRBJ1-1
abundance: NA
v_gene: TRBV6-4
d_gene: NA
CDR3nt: TGTGCCAGCAGAGACGACAGGCTAAACACTGAAGCTTTCTTT
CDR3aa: CASRDDRLNTEAFF

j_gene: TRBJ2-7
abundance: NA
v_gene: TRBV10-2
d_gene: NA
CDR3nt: TGCGCCAGCAGTGATCCCCTCTACGAGCAGTACTTC
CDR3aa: CASSDPLYEQYF

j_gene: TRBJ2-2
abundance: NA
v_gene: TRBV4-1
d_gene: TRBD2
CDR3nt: TGCGCCAGCAGCCCCGGGTACGGGGGGGCCTCTAGGGGGGAGCTGTTTTTT
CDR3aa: CASSPGYGGASRGELFF

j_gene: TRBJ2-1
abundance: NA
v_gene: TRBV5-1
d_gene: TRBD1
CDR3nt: TGCGCCAGCAGCCCGACAGGGCCGACATATAACAATGAGCAGTTCTTC
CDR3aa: CASSPTGPTYNNEQFF

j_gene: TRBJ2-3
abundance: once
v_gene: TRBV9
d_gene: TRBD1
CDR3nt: TGTGCCAGCACTACGGGACAGGGCCTAACTAGCACAGATACGCAGTATTTT
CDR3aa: CASTTGQGLTSTDTQYF

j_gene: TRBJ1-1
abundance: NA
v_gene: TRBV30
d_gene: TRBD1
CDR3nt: TGTGCCTGGAGTCTTGGGACAGGGTTGAACACTGAAGCTTTCTTT
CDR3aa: CAWSLGTGLNTEAFF

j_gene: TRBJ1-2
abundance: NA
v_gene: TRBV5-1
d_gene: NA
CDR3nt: TGCGCCAGCAGCTCCGGAGTCAGGCAGGGCGGTGATGGCTACACCTTC
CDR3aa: CASSSGVRQGGDGYTF

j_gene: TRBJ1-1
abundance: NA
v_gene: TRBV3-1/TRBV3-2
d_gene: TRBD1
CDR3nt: TGTGCCAGCAGCCAAGGGTGGGACAGCCGGGGGACTGAAGCTTTCTTT
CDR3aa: CASSQGWDSRGTEAFF

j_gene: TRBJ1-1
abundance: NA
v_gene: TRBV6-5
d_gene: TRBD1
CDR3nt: TGTGCCAGCAGACGGACAGGCGAGAGCAACACTGAAGCTTTCTTT
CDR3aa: CASRRTGESNTEAFF

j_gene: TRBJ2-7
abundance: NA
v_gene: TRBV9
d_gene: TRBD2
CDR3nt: TGTGCCAGCAGCCCCTCGGCGGGCGGGGGGGCCTTATACGAGCAGTACTTC
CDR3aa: CASSPSAGGGALYEQYF

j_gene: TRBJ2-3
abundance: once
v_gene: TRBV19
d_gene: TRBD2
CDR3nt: TGTGCCAGTAGTCGGGGTAGCGGGGACCCCGGAACAGATACGCAGTATTTT
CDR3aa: CASSRGSGDPGTDTQYF

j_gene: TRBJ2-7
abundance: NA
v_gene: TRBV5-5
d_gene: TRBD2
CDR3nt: TGTGCCAGCAGCTTGGCCGTCGCTAGCGGCTACGAGCAGTACTTC
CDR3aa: CASSLAVASGYEQYF

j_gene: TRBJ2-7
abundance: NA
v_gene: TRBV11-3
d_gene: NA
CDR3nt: TGTGCCAGCAGCCCAGGCAGGGGACGCTACGAGCAGTACTTC
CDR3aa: CASSPGRGRYEQYF

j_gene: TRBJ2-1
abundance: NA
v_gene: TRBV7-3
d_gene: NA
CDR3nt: TGTGCCAGCAGCTTTACAGGGAACAATGAGCAGTTCTTC
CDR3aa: CASSFTGNNEQFF

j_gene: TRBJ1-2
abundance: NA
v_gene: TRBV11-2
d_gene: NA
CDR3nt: TGTGCCAGCAGCTTGGACAGTCCTAACTATGGCTACACCTTC
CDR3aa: CASSLDSPNYGYTF

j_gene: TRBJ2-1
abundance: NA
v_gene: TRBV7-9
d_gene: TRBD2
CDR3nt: TGTGCCAGCAGCTTAGCAAGCGGGGGGTACAATGAGCAGTTCTTC
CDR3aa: CASSLASGGYNEQFF

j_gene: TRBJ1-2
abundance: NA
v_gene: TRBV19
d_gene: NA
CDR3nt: TGTGCCAGTAGTATAGATTTCCGCTATGGCTACACCTTC
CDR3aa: CASSIDFRYGYTF

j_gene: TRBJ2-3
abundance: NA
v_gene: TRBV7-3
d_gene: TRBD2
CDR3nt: TGTGCCAGCAGTCTATCGGGGGGGCAGTCAGATACGCAGTATTTT
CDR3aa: CASSLSGGQSDTQYF

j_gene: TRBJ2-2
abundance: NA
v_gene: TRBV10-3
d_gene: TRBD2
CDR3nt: TGTGCCATCAGTGACGTGCGGGGGTCGAACACCGGGGAGCTGTTTTTT
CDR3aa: CAISDVRGSNTGELFF

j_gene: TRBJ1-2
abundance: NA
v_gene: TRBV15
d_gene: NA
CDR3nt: TGTGCCACCGGGACGAACGGGGGTCTTAACTATGGCTACACCTTC
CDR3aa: CATGTNGGLNYGYTF

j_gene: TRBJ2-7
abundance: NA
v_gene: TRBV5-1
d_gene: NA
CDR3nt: TGCGCCAGCAGCTTGTACGACCGGGTTGACGGTTCCTACGAGCAGTACTTC
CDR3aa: CASSLYDRVDGSYEQYF

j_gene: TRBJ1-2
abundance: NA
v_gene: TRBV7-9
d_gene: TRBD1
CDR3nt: TGTGCCAGCAGCTTATTGGGACAGTTCTATGGCTACACCTTC
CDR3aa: CASSLLGQFYGYTF

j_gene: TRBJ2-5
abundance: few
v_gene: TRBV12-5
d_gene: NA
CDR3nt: TGTGCTAGTGGTTGGGGGGGCACAGGAGGGCAACAAGAGACCCAGTACTTC
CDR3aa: CASGWGGTGGQQETQYF

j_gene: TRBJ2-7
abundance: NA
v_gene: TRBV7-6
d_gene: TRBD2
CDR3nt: TGTGCCAGCAGCTTGGGGTCTAGCGGTACCTACGAGCAGTACTTC
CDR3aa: CASSLGSSGTYEQYF

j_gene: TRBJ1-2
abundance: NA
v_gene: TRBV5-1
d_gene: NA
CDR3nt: TGCGCCAGCAGCCGCCCAGGAGGGGCTAATGGCTACACCTTC
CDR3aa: CASSRPGGANGYTF

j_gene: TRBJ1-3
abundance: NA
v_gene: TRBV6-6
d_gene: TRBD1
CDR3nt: TGTGCCAGCAGTTATAAGGGACAGGAAACTGGAAACACCATATATTTT
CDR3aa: CASSYKGQETGNTIYF

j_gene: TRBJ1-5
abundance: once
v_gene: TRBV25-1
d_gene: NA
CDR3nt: TGTGCCAGCAGTGAATGGGACATAAATCAGCCCCAGCATTTT
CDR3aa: CASSEWDINQPQHF

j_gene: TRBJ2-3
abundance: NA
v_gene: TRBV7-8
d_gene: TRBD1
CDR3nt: TGTGCCAGCAGCCGGGACAGGCGCGCAGATACGCAGTATTTT
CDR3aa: CASSRDRRADTQYF

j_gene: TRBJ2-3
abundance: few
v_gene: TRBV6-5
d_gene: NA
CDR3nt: TGTGCCAGCAGCCGACGGGGAGGAATCACAGATACGCAGTATTTT
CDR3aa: CASSRRGGITDTQYF

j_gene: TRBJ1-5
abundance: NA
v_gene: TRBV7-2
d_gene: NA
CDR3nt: TGTGCCAGCAGCCTACGGGATCAGCCCCAGCATTTT
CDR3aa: CASSLRDQPQHF

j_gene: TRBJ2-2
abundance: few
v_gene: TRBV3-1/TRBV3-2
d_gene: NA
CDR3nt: TGTGCCAGCAGCCAAGCGGTCGTCGGGGAGCTGTTTTTT
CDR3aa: CASSQAVVGELFF

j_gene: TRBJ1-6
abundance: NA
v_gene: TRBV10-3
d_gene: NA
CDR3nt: TGTGCCATCAGTGATCCTGGGGGGGGCTCACCCCTCCACTTT
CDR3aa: CAISDPGGGSPLHF

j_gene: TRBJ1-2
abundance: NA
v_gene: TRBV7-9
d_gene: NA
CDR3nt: TGTGCCAGCATCGACTTTGGGGGGGATGGCTACACCTTC
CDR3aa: CASIDFGGDGYTF

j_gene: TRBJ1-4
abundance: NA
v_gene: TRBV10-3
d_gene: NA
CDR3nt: TGTGCCATCAGTGAATCGGGGAATGAAAAACTGTTTTTT
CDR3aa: CAISESGNEKLFF

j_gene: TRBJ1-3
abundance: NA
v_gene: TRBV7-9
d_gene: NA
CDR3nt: TGTGCCAGCAGCTATAGTGGGGGGGATCTCCACTCTGGAAACACCATATATTTT
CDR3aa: CASSYSGGDLHSGNTIYF

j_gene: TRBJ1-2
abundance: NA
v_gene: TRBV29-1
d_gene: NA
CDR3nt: TGCAGCGTTGAAGAGTTCGCACTCGCCAACTATGGCTACACCTTC
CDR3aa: CSVEEFALANYGYTF